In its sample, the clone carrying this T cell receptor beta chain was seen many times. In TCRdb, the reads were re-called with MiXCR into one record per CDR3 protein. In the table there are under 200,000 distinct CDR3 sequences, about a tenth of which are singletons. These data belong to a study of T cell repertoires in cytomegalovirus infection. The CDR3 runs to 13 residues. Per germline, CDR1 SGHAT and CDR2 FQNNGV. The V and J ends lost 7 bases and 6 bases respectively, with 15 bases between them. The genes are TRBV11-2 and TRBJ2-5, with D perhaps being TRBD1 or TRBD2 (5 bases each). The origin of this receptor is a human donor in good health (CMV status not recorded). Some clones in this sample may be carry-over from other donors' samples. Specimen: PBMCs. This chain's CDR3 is CASTVSGGKTQYF. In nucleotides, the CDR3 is TGTGCCAGCACTGTGAGTGGGGGAAAGACCCAGTACTTC.